A selection of T cell receptor beta chains follows, all from one sample in a study of blood T cell repertoires in COVID-19. Data came from immunoSEQ multiplex PCR; TCRdb stores just in-frame clones and leaves some out. The sample yields fewer than 20,000 clones, under 95% seen once. The sequenced sample was peripheral blood. The receptors were gathered from a man aged 55-75 years with active COVID-19. The CDR3 runs from the conserved cysteine through the conserved F or W. D genes are given only for firm matches. For some rows the clone size is stated as once, few or many, or as a class when expanded; others skip it.

j_call: TRBJ2-1
d_call: TRBD2
clone_size: .
v_call: TRBV4-1
cdr3_length: 15
cdr3_nt: TGCGCCAGCAGCCTACGACTAGCGGGCTACAATGAGCAGTTCTTC
cdr3_aa: CASSLRLAGYNEQFF

j_call: TRBJ2-3
d_call: TRBD2
clone_size: .
v_call: TRBV4-2
cdr3_length: 15
cdr3_nt: TGTGCCAGCCAGGGACTAGCGGGGGGTACAGATACGCAGTATTTT
cdr3_aa: CASQGLAGGTDTQYF

j_call: TRBJ1-3
d_call: .
clone_size: .
v_call: TRBV11-2
cdr3_length: 14
cdr3_nt: TGTGCCAGCAGCTTAGCCCACTCTGGAAACACCATATATTTT
cdr3_aa: CASSLAHSGNTIYF

j_call: TRBJ2-7
d_call: .
clone_size: few
v_call: TRBV11-2
cdr3_length: 11
cdr3_nt: TGTGCCAGCAGCTTAGTCAGCGAGCAGTACTTC
cdr3_aa: CASSLVSEQYF

j_call: TRBJ2-3
d_call: TRBD1
clone_size: .
v_call: TRBV4-2
cdr3_length: 17
cdr3_nt: TGTGCCAGCAGCCACCGCCCGGGCAGGGGGCAGTCAGATACGCAGTATTTT
cdr3_aa: CASSHRPGRGQSDTQYF

j_call: TRBJ1-4
d_call: .
clone_size: .
v_call: TRBV5-1
cdr3_length: 14
cdr3_nt: TGCGCCAGCGGCCTACAGGGTTTGGGTGAAAAACTGTTTTTT
cdr3_aa: CASGLQGLGEKLFF

j_call: TRBJ2-5
d_call: TRBD2
clone_size: .
v_call: TRBV9
cdr3_length: 14
cdr3_nt: TGTGCCAGCAGCGTAGTGGCTAGCGGACAGACCCAGTACTTC
cdr3_aa: CASSVVASGQTQYF

j_call: TRBJ2-1
d_call: .
clone_size: .
v_call: TRBV28
cdr3_length: 14
cdr3_nt: TGTGCCAGCAGTTTCACAGACTCCTACAATGAGCAGTTCTTC
cdr3_aa: CASSFTDSYNEQFF

j_call: TRBJ2-3
d_call: TRBD2
clone_size: .
v_call: TRBV3-1/TRBV3-2
cdr3_length: 16
cdr3_nt: TGTGCCAGCAGCCAAGTCGGGGGGGGGCCTACAGATACGCAGTATTTT
cdr3_aa: CASSQVGGGPTDTQYF

j_call: TRBJ2-5
d_call: TRBD2
clone_size: .
v_call: TRBV5-1
cdr3_length: 16
cdr3_nt: TGCGCCAGCAGCTTGGCACCTAGCGGGGGCCAAGAGACCCAGTACTTC
cdr3_aa: CASSLAPSGGQETQYF

j_call: TRBJ2-1
d_call: TRBD1
clone_size: .
v_call: TRBV28
cdr3_length: 12
cdr3_nt: TGTGCCAGCAGACTTCCAGGGGGACAGCAGTTCTTC
cdr3_aa: CASRLPGGQQFF

j_call: TRBJ1-2
d_call: .
clone_size: .
v_call: TRBV12-5
cdr3_length: 13
cdr3_nt: TGTGCTAGTGGTTCTCAGGGGAACTATGGCTACACCTTC
cdr3_aa: CASGSQGNYGYTF

j_call: TRBJ2-3
d_call: .
clone_size: .
v_call: TRBV19
cdr3_length: 14
cdr3_nt: TGTGCCAGTAGTATTCTGTCGGGCACAGATACGCAGTATTTT
cdr3_aa: CASSILSGTDTQYF

j_call: TRBJ2-1
d_call: .
clone_size: .
v_call: TRBV7-7
cdr3_length: 15
cdr3_nt: TGTGCCAGCAGCTTAGACAGGGCATCACACAATGAGCAGTTCTTC
cdr3_aa: CASSLDRASHNEQFF

j_call: TRBJ2-1
d_call: TRBD2
clone_size: .
v_call: TRBV6-5
cdr3_length: 15
cdr3_nt: TGTGCCAGCAGAGGACGACTAGCGTATAACAATGAGCAGTTCTTC
cdr3_aa: CASRGRLAYNNEQFF

j_call: TRBJ1-1
d_call: .
clone_size: .
v_call: TRBV6-2/TRBV6-3
cdr3_length: 14
cdr3_nt: TGTGCCAGCAGTGACTACGCGATGAACACTGAAGCTTTCTTT
cdr3_aa: CASSDYAMNTEAFF

j_call: TRBJ2-1
d_call: .
clone_size: .
v_call: TRBV28
cdr3_length: 16
cdr3_nt: TGTGCCAGCAGTTTAATGTCCAGGTCAGGGGTCAATGAGCAGTTCTTC
cdr3_aa: CASSLMSRSGVNEQFF